This entry concerns a single T cell receptor (beta chain). This record comes from a study of blood T cell repertoires in COVID-19. Across the whole study: Donors in the United States, Italy and Spain gave samples during acute or convalescent COVID-19. The cDNA or gDNA used as material had been derived from T cells, B-cell-depleted T cells, or PBMCs.

Original data processing: Amplification of reference gene primers was used by the study to estimate nucleated cell counts. Only in-frame clones appear in the TCRdb table, and some are missing; sequencing was by immunoSEQ multiplex PCR. That table gives V, J and clone size, and the DNA gave D and trimming. In the table there are a few hundred thousand clones, roughly 90% of which are singletons. Sequenced sample: peripheral blood. This sequence originates from a man aged 18 to 30 who had recovered from COVID-19.

The CDR3 DNA reads TGTGCCAGCACCAGACTAGCGGGGGGGGCGAGCTCCGAGCAGTACTTC. Its translation is CASTRLAGGASSEQYF. This rearrangement joins TRBV6-6 to TRBJ2-7; TRBD2 matches at 14 bases. The trim removed 7 bases at V and 6 bases at J, leaving 11 bases unmatched. The V gene's germline CDR1 is MNHNY and CDR2 SVGAGI (reference sequence). The length of the CDR3 is 16 residues.